These 32 T cell receptor beta chains share one sample of origin, sequenced in a study of blood T cell repertoires in COVID-19. Produced via immunoSEQ multiplex PCR; TCRdb's table is partial and in-frame only. The sample has about 220,000 clones, 80% to 90% seen once; the top ten hold roughly 4.7%. The sequenced sample was peripheral blood. The receptors come from a woman in her seventies with acute or convalescent COVID-19.

The rearrangement links TRBV11-2 to TRBJ1-3; D unclear. Germline CDR1 reads SGHAT; CDR2 reads FQNNGV. Trimming removed 3 bases at V and 2 bases at J, with 11 bases between. CDR3 length equals 15 residues. In DNA, the CDR3 is TGTGCCAGCAGCTTTTCGTCGTCCCCTGGAAACACCATATATTTT. Amino acids: CASSFSSSPGNTIYF.

The V call is TRBV4-3, the J call TRBJ1-3, with D tentatively TRBD1 (6 bases). Germline CDR1 and CDR2: LGHNA and YSLEER. V was pared by 2 bases and J by 7 bases, with 12 bases between. The CDR3 covers 14 residues. The CDR3 protein is CASSQLSQGNTIYF. The CDR3 coding sequence is TGCGCCAGCAGCCAATTAAGCCAGGGGAACACCATATATTTT.

V usage is TRBV3-1 (or the pseudogene TRBV3-2) and J usage is TRBJ1-1; D gene ambiguous. V lost 2 bases, J lost 6 bases, and 13 bases lay in between. CDR3 length equals 14 residues. Germline V gives CDR1 LGHDT, CDR2 YNNKEL (reference sequence). DNA for the CDR3: TGTGCCAGCAGCCAATTTACCGTCCGCGCTGAAGCTTTCTTT. Translating gives CASSQFTVRAEAFF.

This CDR3 is CASSPQGADGYGYTF. The CDR3 DNA sequence: TGTGCCAGCAGTCCCCAGGGGGCGGATGGCTATGGCTACACCTTC. V usage is TRBV5-4 and J usage is TRBJ1-2; 8 nucleotides align to TRBD1. Germline loops: CDR1 SGHNT, CDR2 YYREEE (reference sequence). The trim removed 5 bases at V and 4 bases at J, leaving 10 bases unmatched. This CDR3 spans 15 amino acids.

This chain joins TRBV19 and TRBJ2-2, with 10 nucleotides matching TRBD1. The germline CDR1 and CDR2 sequences are LNHDA and SQIVND (reference sequence). The V and J ends lost 1 base and 5 bases, in that order; junction bases with no gene match: 1. CDR3 length equals 15 residues. The CDR3 bases are TGTGCCAGTAGTATAGGGACAGGGGGGACCGGGGAGCTGTTTTTT. Translating gives CASSIGTGGTGELFF.

The chain joins TRBV19 to TRBJ1-2, with TRBD1 as a possible D gene (5 bases). The CDR3 spans 16 residues. CDR1 and CDR2 (germline): LNHDA, SQIVND (reference sequence). Trimming shortened V by 5 bases and J by 0 bases, and 16 bases separated the two germline ends. DNA of the CDR3: TGTGCCAGTAGTCCCCCGGCAGGGATGGCTAACTATGGCTACACCTTC. Its protein product is CASSPPAGMANYGYTF.

The genes are TRBV20-1 and TRBJ1-5; no definite D call. CDR1 and CDR2 (germline): DFQATT, SNEGSKA (reference sequence). Trimming removed 0 bases at V and 11 bases at J, with 8 bases between. The CDR3 totals 11 residues. The CDR3 protein is CSARDRGTQHF. The CDR3 region has the DNA TGCAGTGCTAGAGATCGCGGGACCCAGCATTTT.

This clone was recorded a few times. The genes are TRBV11-2 and TRBJ2-7, with D maybe TRBD2 (5 bases). CDR3 length: 13 amino acids. Germline assignment: CDR1 SGHAT and CDR2 FQNNGV. Trimming removed 3 bases at V and 0 bases at J, with 6 bases between. The CDR3 DNA follows: TGTGCCAGCAGCTTTGGGAGCTCCTACGAGCAGTACTTC. This encodes CASSFGSSYEQYF. Complete variable domain (other parts from reference TRBV11-2 and TRBJ2-7): EAGVAQSPRYKIIEKRQSVAFWCNPISGHATLYWYQQILGQGPKLLIQFQNNGVVDDSQLPKDRFSAERLKGVDSTLKIQPAKLEDSAVYLCASSFGSSYEQYFGPGTRLTVT.

This chain links TRBV28 with TRBJ1-2; D remains ambiguous. CDR3 size: 14 residues. The germline CDR1 and CDR2 sequences are MDHEN and SYDVKM. V was pared by 5 bases and J by 8 bases, with 18 bases between. The CDR3 loop is CASSLRHGLDGYTF. The CDR3 nucleotides are TGTGCCAGCAGTCTAAGACACGGACTAGACGGCTACACCTTC.

This rearrangement joins TRBV30 to TRBJ1-2, with 8 nucleotides matching TRBD1. The CDR3 length is 13 residues. Germline values: CDR1 GTSNPN, CDR2 SVGIG (reference sequence). The V segment lost 5 bases and the J segment 8 bases; nucleotides outside the gene matches: 10. In DNA, the CDR3 is TGTGCCTGGGTGAGAGACAGGGGCACGGGCTACACCTTC. Translation: CAWVRDRGTGYTF.

The table lists this clone with a few counts. This CDR3 reads CASSPPGQGEQETQYF. The CDR3 nucleotides read TGCGCCAGCAGCCCACCGGGACAGGGTGAACAAGAGACCCAGTACTTC. The chain is built from TRBV4-1 and TRBJ2-5, with 9 bases lining up with TRBD1. Looked up from germline, CDR1 is MGHRA and CDR2 is YSYEKL. V lost 4 bases to trimming and J lost 2 bases; unmatched junction nucleotides: 8. The CDR3 is 16 residues long.

V and J are TRBV7-9 and TRBJ1-3; tentative D call: TRBD1 (6 bases). The CDR3 spans 15 residues. Germline lookup yields CDR1 SEHNR and CDR2 FQNEAQ (reference sequence). V lost 1 base and J lost 9, with 16 bases in between. The CDR3 region is CASSLEGQGHGTIYF. In DNA, the CDR3 is TGTGCCAGCAGCTTAGAAGGGCAGGGGCATGGCACCATATATTTT.

This chain joins TRBV4-3 and TRBJ1-2, with D possibly matching TRBD1 (6 bases). This CDR3 contains 15 residues. V was shortened by 0 bases and J by 2 bases, with 10 bases between the two germline ends. Germline CDR1 reads LGHNA; CDR2 reads YSLEER. The CDR3 sequence is CASSQERGQNYGYTF. The CDR3 region has the DNA TGCGCCAGCAGCCAAGAAAGAGGACAGAACTATGGCTACACCTTC.

The chain uses TRBV6-5 and TRBJ1-1; 7 nucleotides agree with TRBD1. After removal of 6 bases from V and 10 bases from J, the junction contained 17 bases not matched to a gene. The CDR3 covers 15 residues. Germline CDR1 and CDR2: MNHEY and SVGAGI. The CDR3 region has the DNA TGTGCCAGCAGCAGTGGGGCGCAGGGGGTCTCGTCAGCTTTCTTT. It specifies CASSSGAQGVSSAFF.

This clone came up once. The chain has TRBV5-1 and TRBJ1-3; D unresolved. The length of the CDR3 is 15 residues. V dropped 4 bases and J dropped 0 bases, with 11 bases sitting between them. Germline V CDR1 and CDR2: SGHRS, YFSETQ. The CDR3 reads CASSEQAVSGNTIYF. The CDR3 DNA is TGCGCCAGCAGCGAGCAGGCAGTCTCTGGAAACACCATATATTTT.

This clone turned up a few times. Germline and junction disagree at one end, which may indicate a read error. The chain employs TRBV7-7 and TRBJ1-6; a weak D match, TRBD1 (6 bases). Germline-derived CDR1 and CDR2 are SSHAT and FNYEAQ (reference sequence). This CDR3 contains 15 residues. This chain's CDR3 is CASTPRGTYNSPLHF. The CDR3 DNA reads TGTGCTAGCACCCCCAGGGGCACCTATAATTCACCCCTCCACTTT.

This chain's CDR3 is CASSYSRDRANSPLHF. CDR3 DNA sequence: TGTGCCAGCAGTTACTCCCGGGACAGGGCTAATTCACCCCTCCACTTT. The rearrangement links TRBV6-5 to TRBJ1-6; 9 nucleotides align to TRBD1. Germline CDR1 and CDR2: MNHEY and SVGAGI. Losses at the gene ends were 0 bases for V and 6 bases for J; bases not matched to a gene: 3. The CDR3 spans 16 residues.

Written as DNA, the CDR3 is TGTGCCAGCACCTCAGGGTCTTCAAACTATGGCTACACCTTC. This translates into CASTSGSSNYGYTF. The genes are TRBV6-5 and TRBJ1-2, with a weak D call TRBD1 (5 bases). V dropped 7 bases and J dropped 2 bases, with 14 bases sitting between them. This CDR3 spans 14 amino acids. Germline V lookup: CDR1 MNHEY, CDR2 SVGAGI.

This chain's CDR3 is CASSYDLAGVLNTGELFF. CDR3 nucleotides: TGTGCCAGCAGTTACGATTTAGCGGGGGTTTTGAACACCGGGGAGCTGTTTTTT. The chain recombines TRBV6-2 or TRBV6-3 with TRBJ2-2; the match to TRBD2 covers 9 bases. The CDR3 runs to 18 residues. The V and J ends lost 2 bases and 1 base, in that order; junction bases with no gene match: 8. The germline CDR1 and CDR2 sequences are MNHEY and SVGEGT.

The rearrangement links TRBV7-6 to TRBJ2-3; the D gene is possibly TRBD2 (6 bases). The V end was cut by 1 base, the J end by 1 base, with 9 bases between. Germline-derived CDR1 and CDR2 are SGHVS and FNYEAQ. This CDR3 has 15 amino acids. This CDR3 is CASSLVTSRTDTQYF. The CDR3 region has the DNA TGTGCCAGCAGCTTAGTGACTAGTCGCACAGATACGCAGTATTTT.

On this clone itself: Other DNA sequences of this sample code for an identical CDR3. The V call is TRBV18, the J call TRBJ1-1; weak D call: TRBD1 (5 bases). There are 13 residues in the CDR3. Trimming cost V 6 bases and J 2 bases, with 10 bases left between them. Per germline, CDR1 KGHSH and CDR2 LQKENI. CDR3: CASSLDRNTEAFF. In nucleotides, the CDR3 is TGTGCCAGCTCCTTAGACAGAAACACTGAAGCTTTCTTT. The full variable domain, rest sourced from reference TRBV18 and TRBJ1-1, is NAGVMQNPRHLVRRRGQEARLRCSPMKGHSHVYWYRQLPEEGLKFMVYLQKENIIDESGMPKERFSAEFPKEGPSILRIQQVVRGDSAAYFCASSLDRNTEAFFGQGTRLTVV.

Turning to this clone: The same CDR3 also results from other DNA sequences found in this sample. This chain uses TRBV3-1 (or the pseudogene TRBV3-2) with TRBJ1-1, with a weak D call TRBD1 (6 bases). Germline CDR1 reads LGHDT; CDR2 reads YNNKEL (reference sequence). V lost 4 bases to trimming and J lost 1 base, with 13 bases between them. CDR3 length: 15 residues. CDR3 amino acids: CASSPQGSANTEAFF. In nucleotides, the CDR3 is TGTGCCAGCAGCCCACAGGGATCGGCGAACACTGAAGCTTTCTTT.

This rearrangement joins TRBV7-2 to TRBJ2-1, with 13 bases lining up with TRBD2. After removal of 1 base from V and 10 bases from J, the junction contained 4 bases not matched to a gene. This CDR3 has 15 residues. Germline values: CDR1 SGHTA, CDR2 FQGNSA. The CDR3 here is CASSLVETSGGEQFF. The CDR3 DNA follows: TGTGCCAGCAGCTTAGTGGAGACTAGCGGGGGGGAGCAGTTCTTC.

The chain uses TRBV4-2 and TRBJ1-5; D may be TRBD1 (6 bases). V was pared by 0 bases and J by 2 bases, with 14 bases between. There are 17 residues in the CDR3. Per germline, CDR1 LGHNA and CDR2 YNFKEQ. The CDR3 reads CASSQDFGGVGNQPQHF. For the CDR3, the DNA is TGTGCCAGCAGCCAAGATTTTGGGGGCGTAGGCAATCAGCCCCAGCATTTT.

This chain joins TRBV7-2 and TRBJ1-1, with 8 bases identical to TRBD1. CDR1 is SGHTA, CDR2 FQGNSA, per germline. V was clipped by 8 bases and J by 2 bases; unmatched bases: 7. The CDR3 length is 14 residues. The CDR3 DNA is TGTGCCAGCTCGACTGACAGGGGTAACACTGAAGCTTTCTTT. Translation: CASSTDRGNTEAFF.

This clone has just a few counts. The CDR3 sequence is CASSIQPGQGAVEAFF. The CDR3 DNA reads TGCGCCAGCAGCATCCAGCCGGGACAGGGAGCAGTGGAAGCTTTCTTT. The V call is TRBV5-1, the J call TRBJ1-1; TRBD1 agrees at 9 bases. The J segment lost 8 bases and the V segment lost 4 bases, leaving 15 bases of the junction unmatched. The CDR3 has 16 amino acids. In germline, CDR1 is SGHRS, CDR2 YFSETQ.

The chain links TRBV5-1 to TRBJ1-1, with TRBD1 identical over 8 bases. Germline-derived CDR1 and CDR2 are SGHRS and YFSETQ. Trimming took 3 bases from V and 7 from J; bases not matched to a gene: 5. The length of the CDR3 is 13 residues. CDR3 coding DNA: TGCGCCAGCAGCTGGGGACAGGAGGGTGAAGCTTTCTTT. It is translated as CASSWGQEGEAFF. Using reference TRBV5-1 and TRBJ1-1 for the parts outside the CDR3, the full variable domain is KAGVTQTPRYLIKTRGQQVTLSCSPISGHRSVSWYQQTPGQGLQFLFEYFSETQRNKGNFPGRFSGRQFSNSRSEMNVSTLELGDSALYLCASSWGQEGEAFFGQGTRLTVV.

The V gene is TRBV10-3, the J gene TRBJ2-7; D perhaps matches TRBD1 (6 bases). Germline CDR1 ENHRY, CDR2 SYGVKD. V was pared by 5 bases and J by 2 bases, with 10 bases between. The CDR3 totals 13 residues. CDR3 amino acids: CAISLQGAYEQYF. The CDR3 DNA is TGTGCCATCAGTTTACAGGGAGCCTACGAGCAGTACTTC.

J is TRBJ2-3 and V is TRBV4-2; 11 bases are a match to TRBD2. The CDR3 length is 18 residues. Germline loops: CDR1 LGHNA, CDR2 YNFKEQ. Germline trimming cut 1 base from V and 0 bases from J; bases unmatched to any gene: 6. Here the CDR3 reads CASSQALAGVPSTDTQYF. Written as DNA, the CDR3 is TGTGCCAGCAGCCAAGCACTAGCGGGGGTACCAAGCACAGATACGCAGTATTTT.

The chain employs TRBV9 and TRBJ1-2, with a tentative D call TRBD1 (6 bases). This CDR3 has 14 amino acids. V lost 0 bases and J 7 bases, leaving 13 bases between the germline ends. Germline CDR1 is SGDLS and CDR2 is YYNGEE. As DNA, the CDR3 is TGTGCCAGCAGCGTAGGGGGGCAGGAAACTGGCTACACCTTC. Its translation: CASSVGGQETGYTF.

The chain combines TRBV7-2 with TRBJ1-1; possible D gene TRBD1, 5 bases. Germline V gene lookup returns CDR1 SGHTA and CDR2 FQGNSA. The CDR3 runs 15 residues. The germline V and J ends were trimmed by 4 bases and 8 bases, with 20 bases remaining between them. DNA for the CDR3: TGTGCCAGCAGCTCCTACGACAGACATCTCGCCGAAGCTTTCTTT. It codes for CASSSYDRHLAEAFF.

This clone was found a few times. The chain employs TRBV19 and TRBJ1-5; 8 nucleotides agree with TRBD1. CDR3 size: 16 residues. Per the germline V gene, CDR1 is LNHDA and CDR2 is SQIVND (reference sequence). With V trimmed by 2 bases and J by 0 bases, 3 bases remained unmatched. The chain's CDR3 is CASSIQGAVSNQPQHF. The CDR3 region has the DNA TGTGCCAGTAGTATACAGGGGGCTGTTAGCAATCAGCCCCAGCATTTT. The whole variable domain, filled in from reference TRBV19 and TRBJ1-5, reads DGGITQSPKYLFRKEGQNVTLSCEQNLNHDAMYWYRQDPGQGLRLIYYSQIVNDFQKGDIAEGYSVSREKKESFPLTVTSAQKNPTAFYLCASSIQGAVSNQPQHFGDGTRLSIL.